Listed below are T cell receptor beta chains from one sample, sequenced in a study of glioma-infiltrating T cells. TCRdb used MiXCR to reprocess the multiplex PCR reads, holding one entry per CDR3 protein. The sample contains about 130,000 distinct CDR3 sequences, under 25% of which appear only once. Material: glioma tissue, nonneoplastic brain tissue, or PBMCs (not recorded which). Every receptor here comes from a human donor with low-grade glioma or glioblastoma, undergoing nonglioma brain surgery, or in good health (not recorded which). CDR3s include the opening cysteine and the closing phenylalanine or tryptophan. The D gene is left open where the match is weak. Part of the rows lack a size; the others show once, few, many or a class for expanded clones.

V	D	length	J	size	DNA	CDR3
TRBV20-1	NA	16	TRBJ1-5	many	TGCAGTGCTAGGGCTCACCGGGAATCCAGCAATCAGCCCCAGCATTTT	CSARAHRESSNQPQHF
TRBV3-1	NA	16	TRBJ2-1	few	TGTGCCAGCAGCCCTACCTTTTCGACAGGCAACAATGAGCAGTTCTTC	CASSPTFSTGNNEQFF
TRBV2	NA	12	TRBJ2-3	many	TGTGCCAGCATCACCCATTGGGGTACGCAGTATTTT	CASITHWGTQYF
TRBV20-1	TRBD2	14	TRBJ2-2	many	TGCAGTGCGCGACTAGCGTCGAACACCGGGGAGCTGTTTTTT	CSARLASNTGELFF
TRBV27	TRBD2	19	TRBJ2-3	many	TGTGCCAGCAGTGAATACCCTCCCGCGCTAGCGGGGGGCACAGATACGCAGTATTTT	CASSEYPPALAGGTDTQYF
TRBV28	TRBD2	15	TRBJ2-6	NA	TGTGCCAGCCTCGGGGGGAGCTCTGGGGCCAACGTCCTGACTTTC	CASLGGSSGANVLTF
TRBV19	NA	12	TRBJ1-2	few	TGTGCCAGTAGTTTCGGATTCTATGGCTACACCTTC	CASSFGFYGYTF
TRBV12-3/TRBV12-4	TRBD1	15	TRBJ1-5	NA	TGTGCCAGCAGTCCCGGGACAGGGTTCAATCGGCCCCAGCATTTT	CASSPGTGFNRPQHF
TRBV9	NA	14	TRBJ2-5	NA	TGTGCCAGCAGCGTAGGCCTTGCCAGCGAGACCCAGTACTTC	CASSVGLASETQYF
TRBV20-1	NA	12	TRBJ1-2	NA	TGCAGTGTCGTGGACAGACTCTATGGCTACACCTTC	CSVVDRLYGYTF
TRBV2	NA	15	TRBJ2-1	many	TGTGCCAGCAGTGAATGGTCGGGACTTTACAATGAGCAGTTCTTC	CASSEWSGLYNEQFF